This passage covers 6 T cell receptor beta chains from one sample sequenced in a study of cytomegalovirus exposure and HLA in healthy donors. The PCR contained 60 Vbeta and 13 Jbeta primers. Clones were sequenced by immunoSEQ multiplex PCR, and TCRdb holds only the in-frame ones, with some missing. The sample records over 150,000 clones, around 70% being singletons. Material: PBMCs. Every receptor here comes from a man aged 25 to 40 in good health and CMV-seronegative.

This chain uses TRBV5-6 with TRBJ1-2, with D perhaps TRBD1 (6 bases). Germline V gene data show CDR1 as SGHDT and CDR2 as YYEEEE. The CDR3 runs 13 residues. Trimming removed 2 bases at V and 6 bases at J, with 11 bases between. The CDR3 DNA sequence: TGTGCCAGCAGCTTAACAGGGAGGGATGGCTACACCTTC. It codes for CASSLTGRDGYTF.

DNA for the CDR3: TGTGCCAGCAGCTTTATTGGCAGGGGGTCCTACGAGCAGTACTTC. Translated, it gives CASSFIGRGSYEQYF. J is TRBJ2-7 and V is TRBV5-4; TRBD1 agrees at 7 bases. The CDR3 has 15 residues. The germline V gene has CDR1 SGHNT and CDR2 YYREEE (reference sequence). Germline trimming cut 2 bases from V and 1 base from J; bases unmatched to any gene: 6.

The chain links TRBV7-9 to TRBJ1-2; TRBD1 is a possible D gene (5 bases). Germline loops: CDR1 SEHNR, CDR2 FQNEAQ (reference sequence). CDR3 length: 14 residues. Trimming took off 6 bases at V and 1 base at J, with 12 bases between the two ends. The DNA of the CDR3 is TGTGCCAGCAGTTCCCTGGGACTTAACTATGGCTACACCTTC. It is translated as CASSSLGLNYGYTF.

CDR3 protein: CASSPTGGNQPQHF. The CDR3 DNA reads as TGCGCCAGCAGCCCGACGGGGGGCAATCAGCCCCAGCATTTT. This chain connects TRBV5-1 to TRBJ1-5; possibly TRBD1 for D (5 bases). The CDR3 has 14 residues. Trimming pared 4 bases from V and 2 bases from J, leaving 10 bases between. The germline gives CDR1 SGHRS, CDR2 YFSETQ.

This chain uses TRBV15 with TRBJ2-7; no clear D gene. CDR1 is LNHNV and CDR2 is YYDKDF in the germline V gene (reference sequence). CDR3 length: 13 amino acids. V was clipped by 2 bases and J by 4 bases, with 9 bases between them. CDR3 loop: CATSRFKTYEQYF. The CDR3 region has the DNA TGTGCCACCAGCAGATTCAAGACTTACGAGCAGTACTTC.

A note on this clone: The sample contains more than one DNA sequence encoding this CDR3. The V and J genes are TRBV5-1 and TRBJ1-1, with TRBD1 identical over 7 bases. Germline CDR1 SGHRS, CDR2 YFSETQ. Losses at the gene ends were 0 bases for V and 2 bases for J; bases not matched to a gene: 1. This CDR3 region has 14 residues. The CDR3 here is CASSLGTGNTEAFF. DNA for the CDR3: TGCGCCAGCAGCTTGGGGACAGGTAACACTGAAGCTTTCTTT.